This TCR beta chain was profiled in a study of tumor and adjacent non-tumor tissue in lung cancer. Study-wide context: The patients, approximately 9 men and 4 or 5 women, were roughly 30 to 80 with stage I to III disease. Points from the study as a whole: Significantly higher TCR diversity was found in tumor than normal lung. In normal lung, the top 100 clones were significantly more dominant than in tumor.

The library came from three nested PCR rounds adapted from ARM-PCR protocols. TCRdb itself ran the multiplex PCR reads through MiXCR, one entry per CDR3 protein. The sample yields under 75,000 distinct CDR3 sequences, around two thirds seen once. No cell sorting was done before RNA was extracted from the tissue. Distant lung tissue was collected more than 3 cm away from the tumor edge. On this clonotype itself: Its antigen is undetermined. Possible read error: a much larger clone is one base away.

The material sequenced was distant non-tumor lung tissue. This TCR was recovered from a woman in her 50s with non-small cell lung cancer.

The CDR3 loop is CSVADITEAFF. CDR3 nucleotide sequence: TGCAGCGTCGCGGACATCACTGAAGCTTTCTTT. This sequence joins TRBV29-1 and TRBJ1-1; D possibly corresponds to TRBD1 (5 bases). Germline V gene lookup returns CDR1 SQVTM and CDR2 ANQGSEA. V lost 6 bases and J lost 4, with 9 bases in between. This CDR3 has 11 amino acids. Full variable domain (missing parts from reference TRBV29-1 and TRBJ1-1): SAVISQKPSRDICQRGTSLTIQCQVDSQVTMMFWYRQQPGQSLTLIATANQGSEATYESGFVIDKFPISRPNLTFSTLTVSNMSPEDSSIYLCSVADITEAFFGQGTRLTVV.